These 20 T cell receptor beta chains came from one sample sequenced in a study of identical twins. TCRdb re-called the 5' RACE reads with MiXCR, one entry per CDR3 protein. In the table there are a few hundred thousand distinct CDR3 sequences, approximately 9.6% of which are singletons. The same data also contributed to another study, on yellow fever vaccine responses in identical twins.

The sequenced material came from PBMCs. The receptors derive from a woman younger than 30 in good health.

There are many counts of this clonotype. The V gene is TRBV6-5, the J gene TRBJ1-1, with 11 bases that match TRBD1. V dropped 2 bases and J dropped 0; count of bases not matched to a gene: 2. The CDR3 covers 16 residues. The germline V gene encodes CDR1 MNHEY and CDR2 SVGAGI. Here the CDR3 DNA reads TGTGCCAGCAGTTACGGGACAGGGGGGCTGAACACTGAAGCTTTCTTT. It translates to CASSYGTGGLNTEAFF.

This clonotype was counted between two and nine times. The CDR3 sequence: CASSPPGQTTGELFF. The CDR3 DNA reads as TGTGCCAGCAGTCCTCCGGGACAGACAACCGGGGAGCTGTTTTTT. The gene calls are TRBV7-9 and TRBJ2-2; TRBD1 matches 7 bases. CDR1 SEHNR and CDR2 FQNEAQ come from the germline V gene (reference sequence). J lost 5 bases, V lost 6 bases, and 9 bases had no gene match. The CDR3 sequence is 15 residues long.

This clonotype was counted between two and nine times. The chain employs TRBV12-3 or TRBV12-4 and TRBJ2-1; 9 bases fit TRBD2. CDR3 size: 11 residues. The junction had 7 bases not matched to a gene; V was cut back by 6 bases and J by 16 bases. The CDR3 reads CASRRREGLFF. In DNA form, the CDR3 reads TGTGCCAGCAGGAGGCGGGAGGGACTCTTCTTC.

This chain connects TRBV4-3 to TRBJ2-1; 10 bases align to TRBD2. The V gene's germline CDR1 is LGHNA and CDR2 YSLEER. The CDR3 length is 16 residues. Trimming removed 0 bases from V and 7 bases from J; junction bases left unmatched: 6. The CDR3 bases are TGCGCCAGCAGCCAAGAATGGGCTAGCGGGAGTAATGAGCAGTTCTTC. It specifies CASSQEWASGSNEQFF.

This clonotype appeared a few times. The J gene is TRBJ1-2, the V gene TRBV7-2; 7 bases are shared with TRBD1. Germline values: CDR1 SGHTA, CDR2 FQGNSA. After removal of 1 base from V and 4 bases from J, the junction contained 6 bases not matched to a gene. The CDR3 loop spans 15 amino acids. CDR3 residues: CASSLVPGGGYGYTF. The CDR3 DNA reads as TGTGCCAGCAGCTTAGTCCCAGGGGGGGGCTATGGCTACACCTTC.

Ten or more counts support this clonotype. V gene TRBV5-1 combines with J gene TRBJ2-7; D unresolved. V gave up 4 bases and J gave up 3 bases, with 14 bases separating them. Germline V lookup: CDR1 SGHRS, CDR2 YFSETQ. This CDR3 has 14 residues. CDR3 sequence: CASSITPVNYEQYF. As DNA, the CDR3 is TGCGCCAGCAGCATCACCCCAGTTAACTACGAGCAGTACTTC.

J is TRBJ2-5 and V is TRBV28; D tentatively reads TRBD1 or TRBD2 (5 bases each). The germline V gene encodes CDR1 MDHEN and CDR2 SYDVKM. The CDR3 spans 13 residues. Trimming took off 3 bases at V and 9 bases at J, with 14 bases between the two ends. This CDR3 is CASSFGTSRAQYF. The DNA for the CDR3 is TGTGCCAGCAGTTTTGGGACCTCAAGGGCCCAGTACTTC. The full variable domain, with the rest looked up from reference TRBV28 and TRBJ2-5, is DVKVTQSSRYLVKRTGEKVFLECVQDMDHENMFWYRQDPGLGLRLIYFSYDVKMKEKGDIPEGYSVSREKKERFSLILESASTNQTSMYLCASSFGTSRAQYFGPGTRLLVL.

This clonotype was counted a few times. The chain employs TRBV6-2 or TRBV6-3 and TRBJ2-2; 9 bases are shared with TRBD2. With V trimmed by 6 bases and J by 7 bases, 3 bases remained unmatched. Per germline, CDR1 MNHEY and CDR2 SVGEGT. The CDR3 has 13 amino acids. The CDR3 spells CASRPSGNGELFF. The CDR3 coding sequence is TGTGCCAGCAGGCCTAGCGGGAACGGGGAGCTGTTTTTT.

With respect to this clonotype: This could be a read error, since a much larger clone is one nucleotide away. V gene TRBV5-6 combines with J gene TRBJ1-5; no clear D. V was cut by 0 bases and J by 1 base, with 8 bases left in between. The CDR3 covers 15 residues. Germline V lookup: CDR1 SGHDT, CDR2 YYEEEE. The CDR3 loop reads CASSLATGSNQPQHF. CDR3 sequence (DNA): TGTGCCAGCAGCTTGGCGACTGGAAGCAATCAGCCCCAGCATTTT.

Ten or more counts support this clonotype. V is TRBV29-1 and J is TRBJ2-2, with D possibly TRBD2 on 6 matching bases. The V and J ends lost 0 bases and 1 base respectively, with 9 bases between them. From germline, CDR1 is SQVTM and CDR2 ANQGSEA. This CDR3 is 15 amino acids long. This chain's CDR3 is CSVEDQGLNTGELFF. In nucleotides, the CDR3 is TGCAGCGTTGAAGATCAGGGACTGAACACCGGGGAGCTGTTTTTT.

The chain combines TRBV6-1 with TRBJ2-3; 10 nucleotides match TRBD1. This CDR3 spans 15 amino acids. Germline CDR1 is MNHNS and CDR2 is SASEGT. V lost 7 bases and J lost 1; bases outside the gene matches: 5. The CDR3 DNA reads TGTGCCAGCAATGACAGGGGGCTTCGCACAGATACGCAGTATTTT. Protein product: CASNDRGLRTDTQYF.

Many counts were recorded for this clonotype. CDR3 nucleotides: TGTGCCACCAGTGAGTGGACAGGGGGGACCGGGACGCAGTATTTT. Its translation is CATSEWTGGTGTQYF. The chain combines TRBV24-1 with TRBJ2-3; TRBD1 agrees at 10 bases. The germline CDR1 and CDR2 sequences are KGHDR and SFDVKD. Germline trimming cut 4 bases from V and 9 bases from J; bases unmatched to any gene: 9. The CDR3 has 15 amino acids.

The gene calls are TRBV14 and TRBJ2-7, with D tentatively TRBD1 (6 bases). Germline V CDR1 and CDR2: SGHDN, FVKESK. V lost 5 bases to trimming and J lost 0 bases, with 14 bases between them. CDR3 length: 15 amino acids. The CDR3 loop is CASSSDSHLSYEQYF. The CDR3 DNA reads as TGTGCCAGCAGCTCGGACAGCCATCTCTCCTACGAGCAGTACTTC.

This clonotype was counted ten times or more. The chain couples TRBV6-2 or TRBV6-3 to TRBJ1-5; a weak D match, TRBD1 (6 bases). CDR1 is MNHEY and CDR2 is SVGEGT in the germline V gene. This CDR3 contains 19 residues. Trimming shortened V by 1 base and J by 2 bases, and 21 bases separated the two germline ends. The CDR3 DNA follows: TGTGCCAGCAGTTACTTGATACGTACGGGGGGCGCAGGCAATCAGCCCCAGCATTTT. Translated, it gives CASSYLIRTGGAGNQPQHF.

The chain combines TRBV3-1 with TRBJ2-3; 11 positions agree with TRBD1. The CDR3 totals 16 residues. The junction had 5 bases not matched to a gene; V was cut back by 4 bases and J by 2 bases. Germline V gene lookup returns CDR1 LGHDT and CDR2 YNNKEL (reference sequence). CDR3 coding DNA: TGTGCCAGCAGCCCCCAGGGACAGGGGGTCACAGATACGCAGTATTTT. Translating it yields CASSPQGQGVTDTQYF.

This clonotype was recorded at least ten times. The chain employs TRBV4-1 and TRBJ2-3; D is uncertain. Trimming removed 1 base from V and 6 bases from J, with 8 bases in between. This CDR3 has 13 amino acids. Germline V lookup: CDR1 MGHRA, CDR2 YSYEKL. Here the CDR3 DNA reads TGCGCCAGCAGCCAAGTTAGGTTGGATACGCAGTATTTT. It is translated as CASSQVRLDTQYF.

The rearrangement links TRBV5-1 to TRBJ1-5; a possible D gene is TRBD1 (5 bases). The germline V gene has CDR1 SGHRS and CDR2 YFSETQ. The V end lost 2 bases, the J end lost 6 bases, and 12 bases lay between the germline ends. The CDR3 contains 14 residues. The CDR3 DNA is TGCGCCAGCAGCTTCGACGGAGGGGCTCAGCCCCAGCATTTT. This sequence encodes CASSFDGGAQPQHF.

This clonotype showed up just a few times. V and J are TRBV6-1 and TRBJ2-5; 9 bases map to TRBD2. Per the germline V gene, CDR1 is MNHNS and CDR2 is SASEGT. J lost 2 bases, V lost 2 bases, and 6 bases had no gene match. The CDR3 consists of 16 residues. The CDR3 loop is CASSEHASGVQETQYF. In nucleotides, the CDR3 is TGTGCCAGCAGTGAACATGCTAGCGGGGTTCAAGAGACCCAGTACTTC.

This clonotype was recorded a few times. One end of the junction does not line up with germline, which may come from a read error. The CDR3: CASSQDFASYF. The CDR3, as DNA: TGTGCCAGCAGCCAAGATTTTGCCAGCTACTTC. The rearrangement uses TRBV3-1 and TRBJ1-2; D is undetermined. Germline-derived CDR1 and CDR2 are LGHDT and YNNKEL (reference sequence). The CDR3 runs 11 residues.

The gene calls are TRBV14 and TRBJ2-5, with 7 nucleotides matching TRBD1. CDR3 length: 15 residues. CDR1 is SGHDN, CDR2 FVKESK, per germline. After removal of 3 bases from V and 2 bases from J, the junction contained 6 bases not matched to a gene. The CDR3 DNA reads as TGTGCCAGCAGCCACTGGACAGGACCTCAAGAGACCCAGTACTTC. It specifies CASSHWTGPQETQYF.